Listed below are T cell receptor beta chains from one sample, sequenced in a study of CD8+ T cells in alopecia areata. Libraries were prepared by immunoSEQ multiplex PCR; TCRdb keeps only in-frame clonotypes and omits some of them. The table has 60,000 to 90,000 clones, around 60% seen once. The material sequenced was CD8+ T cells sorted from blood, taken at week 24, from a patient treated with tofacitinib. These receptors were collected from a human donor with alopecia areata. Both conserved end residues are trimmed from each CDR3. The size entry is marked missing in some rows and otherwise reads once, few, many or a size class.

clone_size: few
j_call: TRBJ2-1
v_call: TRBV29-1
cdr3_aa: SVLAVRLWNEQF

clone_size: .
j_call: TRBJ2-7
v_call: TRBV28
cdr3_aa: ASRTYRVSYEQY

clone_size: .
j_call: TRBJ2-3
v_call: TRBV7-9
cdr3_aa: ASSAEWADTQY

clone_size: few
j_call: TRBJ2-5
v_call: TRBV4-1
cdr3_aa: ASSQARTGGGQETQY

clone_size: .
j_call: TRBJ1-6
v_call: TRBV7-9
cdr3_aa: ASSLATGTVWSVH

clone_size: .
j_call: TRBJ2-2
v_call: TRBV29-1
cdr3_aa: SVIDREGRRTGELF

clone_size: .
j_call: TRBJ2-1
v_call: TRBV2
cdr3_aa: ASRFWRTPDNEQF

clone_size: .
j_call: TRBJ2-7
v_call: TRBV27
cdr3_aa: ASYTGAGTHPYEQY

clone_size: .
j_call: TRBJ1-5
v_call: TRBV4-1
cdr3_aa: ASSQLTGRNQPQH

clone_size: .
j_call: TRBJ2-7
v_call: TRBV7-9
cdr3_aa: ASSLAEQY

clone_size: .
j_call: TRBJ1-2
v_call: TRBV10-3
cdr3_aa: AISESGGGYGYT

clone_size: .
j_call: TRBJ2-7
v_call: TRBV5-1
cdr3_aa: ASSLIELAFSYEQY

clone_size: few
j_call: TRBJ2-3
v_call: TRBV2
cdr3_aa: ASSEWSTDTQY

clone_size: .
j_call: TRBJ2-1
v_call: TRBV7-2
cdr3_aa: ASSLILAGPYNEQF

clone_size: .
j_call: TRBJ1-1
v_call: TRBV27
cdr3_aa: ASSLGGLNTEAF

clone_size: .
j_call: TRBJ2-3
v_call: TRBV15
cdr3_aa: ATSSSGTILSTDTQY

clone_size: .
j_call: TRBJ1-2
v_call: TRBV10-3
cdr3_aa: AISGGTGEEGYT

clone_size: few
j_call: TRBJ1-2
v_call: TRBV7-9
cdr3_aa: ASSAGQGDYGYT

clone_size: few
j_call: TRBJ2-7
v_call: TRBV28
cdr3_aa: ASSYGTSGPAYEQY

clone_size: .
j_call: TRBJ1-5
v_call: TRBV6-1
cdr3_aa: ASSDVVEVGNQPQH

clone_size: .
j_call: TRBJ1-1
v_call: TRBV15
cdr3_aa: ATGDGLNTEAF

clone_size: .
j_call: TRBJ2-7
v_call: TRBV4-1
cdr3_aa: ASSQGVTYEQY

clone_size: few
j_call: TRBJ1-1
v_call: TRBV5-1
cdr3_aa: ASSFINPGLGTEAF

clone_size: few
j_call: TRBJ2-5
v_call: TRBV29-1
cdr3_aa: SVEGVEYQETQY

clone_size: few
j_call: TRBJ2-7
v_call: TRBV7-9
cdr3_aa: ASSLIGGRGSYEQY

clone_size: .
j_call: TRBJ2-7
v_call: TRBV27
cdr3_aa: ASSLSGQYEQY

clone_size: .
j_call: TRBJ1-2
v_call: TRBV4-3
cdr3_aa: ASSQDVVTGGVYYGYT

clone_size: .
j_call: TRBJ2-7
v_call: TRBV5-4
cdr3_aa: ASSLRQSSYEQY

clone_size: .
j_call: TRBJ2-3
v_call: TRBV10-3
cdr3_aa: AIMRGDDADTQY

clone_size: few
j_call: TRBJ2-1
v_call: TRBV4-1
cdr3_aa: ASSQNRGGYNEQF

clone_size: .
j_call: TRBJ2-7
v_call: TRBV6-5
cdr3_aa: ASSPAGGRYEQY

clone_size: .
j_call: TRBJ1-2
v_call: TRBV5-1
cdr3_aa: ASSTGQTNYGYT

clone_size: .
j_call: TRBJ2-3
v_call: TRBV4-2
cdr3_aa: ASSQGDIGRTDTQY

clone_size: .
j_call: TRBJ1-1
v_call: TRBV7-9
cdr3_aa: ASSLGDSKNTEAF

clone_size: .
j_call: TRBJ1-5
v_call: TRBV30
cdr3_aa: AWSGGSGNQPQH

clone_size: .
j_call: TRBJ2-5
v_call: TRBV5-1
cdr3_aa: ASSWTSGRAVETQY

clone_size: few
j_call: TRBJ2-2
v_call: TRBV29-1
cdr3_aa: SVRGGLNTGELF

clone_size: .
j_call: TRBJ2-6
v_call: TRBV4-1
cdr3_aa: ASSQDWEGTYSGANVLT

clone_size: .
j_call: TRBJ2-1
v_call: TRBV2
cdr3_aa: ASSEGYNEQF

clone_size: .
j_call: TRBJ2-7
v_call: TRBV2
cdr3_aa: ASSSTGDEQY

clone_size: .
j_call: TRBJ2-7
v_call: TRBV7-9
cdr3_aa: ASSLDVGNSYEQY

clone_size: .
j_call: TRBJ1-2
v_call: TRBV27
cdr3_aa: ASSLSVSGGGGYT

clone_size: few
j_call: TRBJ2-7
v_call: TRBV4-1
cdr3_aa: ASSQELALEQY

clone_size: .
j_call: TRBJ2-3
v_call: TRBV27
cdr3_aa: ASSTRTDTQY

clone_size: .
j_call: TRBJ2-2
v_call: TRBV5-1
cdr3_aa: ASSADISGELF

clone_size: .
j_call: TRBJ2-7
v_call: TRBV19
cdr3_aa: ASMKEYEQY

clone_size: .
j_call: TRBJ2-7
v_call: TRBV4-3
cdr3_aa: ASSQDRTSLDQY

clone_size: .
j_call: TRBJ2-2
v_call: TRBV7-9
cdr3_aa: ASSSQGEGGELF

clone_size: .
j_call: TRBJ2-1
v_call: TRBV29-1
cdr3_aa: SVLGGQGETYNEQF

clone_size: few
j_call: TRBJ2-5
v_call: TRBV6-5
cdr3_aa: ASSLLAGEETQY

clone_size: .
j_call: TRBJ2-7
v_call: TRBV7-9
cdr3_aa: ASLSDLDRHEQY

clone_size: .
j_call: TRBJ2-7
v_call: TRBV28
cdr3_aa: ASSFGQAPPATYEQY

clone_size: few
j_call: TRBJ2-2
v_call: TRBV5-3
cdr3_aa: ASSLLILDTGELF